These T cell receptor beta chains were read from a single sample in a study of shared clonotypes between healthy human individuals. The data were produced by immunoSEQ multiplex PCR, yet TCRdb's version contains in-frame clones alone and is incomplete. The table lists about 1.1 million clones, 60% to 80% of them singletons. The sample consisted of memory CD4+ T cells from PBMCs. Receptors originate from a young man in good health. Some clones in this sample may be carry-over from other donors' samples. Each CDR3 is given with its conserved first and last residue. The order of the fields is V gene, D gene, J gene, clone size, CDR3 protein, CDR3 DNA. A D gene is named only where the DNA matches it firmly. The listing skips clone size in some rows; elsewhere it reads once, few, many or a size class.

v_gene: TRBV4-2
d_gene: -
j_gene: TRBJ1-1
abundance: -
CDR3aa: CASLSHSSLGAFF
CDR3nt: TGTGCCAGCCTCTCGCACAGTTCCCTAGGAGCTTTCTTT

v_gene: TRBV9
d_gene: -
j_gene: TRBJ2-5
abundance: -
CDR3aa: CASSAQVSQETQYF
CDR3nt: TGTGCCAGCAGCGCTCAGGTCTCCCAAGAGACCCAGTACTTC

v_gene: TRBV13
d_gene: -
j_gene: TRBJ2-7
abundance: -
CDR3aa: CASSSPSLSYEQYF
CDR3nt: TGTGCCAGCAGCTCCCCGAGCCTCTCCTACGAGCAGTACTTC

v_gene: TRBV4-3
d_gene: -
j_gene: TRBJ2-2
abundance: -
CDR3aa: CASSQETGLNTGELFF
CDR3nt: TGCGCCAGCAGCCAAGAAACAGGGTTGAACACCGGGGAGCTGTTTTTT

v_gene: TRBV19
d_gene: -
j_gene: TRBJ2-1
abundance: -
CDR3aa: CASSIGDEQFF
CDR3nt: TGTGCCAGTAGTATCGGGGATGAGCAGTTCTTC

v_gene: TRBV30
d_gene: -
j_gene: TRBJ1-5
abundance: -
CDR3aa: CAWSVRAANQPQHF
CDR3nt: TGTGCCTGGAGTGTAAGGGCAGCGAATCAGCCCCAGCATTTT

v_gene: TRBV9
d_gene: TRBD1
j_gene: TRBJ1-1
abundance: -
CDR3aa: CASSPRTGGLEAFF
CDR3nt: TGTGCCAGCAGCCCCCGGACAGGGGGCCTTGAAGCTTTCTTT

v_gene: TRBV5-1
d_gene: -
j_gene: TRBJ2-3
abundance: -
CDR3aa: CASSLSGGISTDTQYF
CDR3nt: TGCGCCAGCAGCTTGTCCGGCGGGATTAGCACAGATACGCAGTATTTT

v_gene: TRBV27
d_gene: TRBD2
j_gene: TRBJ2-3
abundance: once
CDR3aa: CASNRRGADTQYF
CDR3nt: TGTGCCAGCAACCGCCGGGGGGCAGATACGCAGTATTTT

v_gene: TRBV6-5
d_gene: TRBD1
j_gene: TRBJ1-3
abundance: few
CDR3aa: CASSSTGAGNTIYF
CDR3nt: TGTGCCAGCAGTTCTACAGGGGCTGGAAACACCATATATTTT

v_gene: TRBV4-1
d_gene: -
j_gene: TRBJ2-3
abundance: -
CDR3aa: CASSQVEFAGLPPTDTQYF
CDR3nt: TGCGCCAGCAGCCAAGTAGAGTTCGCGGGACTTCCTCCCACAGATACGCAGTATTTT

v_gene: TRBV10-3
d_gene: -
j_gene: TRBJ1-2
abundance: -
CDR3aa: CAGKGIHDYGYTF
CDR3nt: TGTGCCGGCAAAGGGATTCATGACTATGGCTACACCTTC

v_gene: TRBV7-6
d_gene: TRBD2
j_gene: TRBJ2-2
abundance: -
CDR3aa: CASSFQAGGNTGELFF
CDR3nt: TGTGCCAGCAGTTTCCAAGCGGGAGGGAACACCGGGGAGCTGTTTTTT

v_gene: TRBV30
d_gene: -
j_gene: TRBJ1-3
abundance: -
CDR3aa: CAWSPAISGNTIYF
CDR3nt: TGTGCCTGGAGCCCCGCAATCTCTGGAAACACCATATATTTT

v_gene: TRBV4-3
d_gene: -
j_gene: TRBJ1-4
abundance: -
CDR3aa: CASSQDMGGVGEKLFF
CDR3nt: TGCGCCAGCAGCCAAGATATGGGAGGGGTAGGAGAAAAACTGTTTTTT

v_gene: TRBV5-4
d_gene: -
j_gene: TRBJ1-1
abundance: many
CDR3aa: CASSLATGGWTEAFF
CDR3nt: TGTGCCAGCAGCTTGGCCACTGGGGGGTGGACTGAAGCTTTCTTT

v_gene: TRBV18
d_gene: -
j_gene: TRBJ2-2
abundance: -
CDR3aa: CASSPTTVLAPGELFF
CDR3nt: TGTGCCAGCTCACCAACGACAGTCCTGGCGCCCGGGGAGCTGTTTTTT